The next 3 T cell receptor beta chains were all read from a single sample in a study of CD8 T cells in Susac syndrome. Roughly 0.5 to 1 ug RNA was reverse transcribed with random hexamers. TCRdb reanalysed the immunoSEQ multiplex PCR reads using MiXCR and keeps one entry per CDR3 protein. This sample has 150,000 to 180,000 distinct CDR3 sequences; roughly 96% occur once, and the top ten carry roughly 0.15%. The sequenced sample was CD8+ T cells from PBMCs. The source of these receptors is a human donor with multiple sclerosis.

A single count supports this clonotype. V is TRBV29-1 and J is TRBJ2-1; D uncertain. V lost 1 base and J 0 bases, leaving 13 bases between the germline ends. The CDR3 runs to 16 residues. Germline V gene sequence: CDR1 SQVTM, CDR2 ANQGSEA. CDR3 protein: CSVEVLSENSYNEQFF. DNA of the CDR3: TGCAGCGTTGAAGTCTTGTCAGAAAACTCCTACAATGAGCAGTTCTTC.

The chain carries TRBV29-1 and TRBJ1-2, with 9 bases fitting TRBD1. This CDR3 has 13 residues. Germline CDR1 and CDR2: SQVTM and ANQGSEA. Trimming cost V 6 bases and J 4 bases; bases outside gene matches: 6. DNA for the CDR3: TGCAGCGTCCCGACAGGGGGAGGCTATGGCTACACCTTC. This codes for CSVPTGGGYGYTF.

The chain carries TRBV29-1 and TRBJ2-1; the D is unclear. Trimming removed 1 base from V and 5 bases from J, with 12 bases in between. This CDR3 has 14 residues. The germline gives CDR1 SQVTM, CDR2 ANQGSEA. The CDR3 protein is CSVEALVIDNEQFF. The DNA of the CDR3 is TGCAGCGTTGAAGCTTTGGTGATAGACAATGAGCAGTTCTTC.